This TCR beta chain was obtained from a study of blood T cell repertoires in COVID-19. At the level of the study: The study drew acute and convalescent COVID-19 samples from the United States, Italy and Spain.

Libraries were prepared by immunoSEQ multiplex PCR; TCRdb keeps only in-frame clonotypes and omits some of them. Here the sample spans over 20,000 clones, 60% to 75% being singletons. Per germline, CDR1 MNHNY and CDR2 SVGAGI (reference sequence). Losses at the gene ends were 5 bases for V and 2 bases for J; bases not matched to a gene: 19. The CDR3 contains 19 residues. Patients at the Seattle site were enrolled during active infection and followed longitudinally. V usage is TRBV6-6 and J usage is TRBJ2-5, with 8 bases that match TRBD1. What was sequenced was peripheral blood. This receptor was obtained from a man aged 45-65 years with COVID-19, enrolled during active disease. CDR3 bases: TGTGCCAGCAGTCCCATTCTCCTAACCGTGACAGGGGAACAAGAGACCCAGTACTTC. This gives the protein CASSPILLTVTGEQETQYF.